A selection of T cell receptor beta chains follows, all from one sample in a study of cytomegalovirus exposure and HLA in healthy donors. Sequencing used immunoSEQ multiplex PCR; TCRdb keeps in-frame clones, though not all of them. The data contain around 130,000 clones, approximately 80% of them singletons. The material sequenced was PBMCs. The receptor set was obtained from a boy under 10 years old in good health and CMV-seronegative. CDR3s include the opening cysteine and the closing phenylalanine or tryptophan. The D gene is left open where the match is weak. The size field is filled for only some rows; it gives once, few, many or a size class.

clone size: .
D gene: TRBD1
V gene: TRBV7-9
J gene: TRBJ1-2
CDR3 DNA: TGTGCCAGCAGCCTGACAGGGGGCTCTTCCTATGGCTACACCTTC
CDR3 protein: CASSLTGGSSYGYTF

clone size: .
D gene: .
V gene: TRBV19
J gene: TRBJ2-3
CDR3 DNA: TGTGCCAGTAGTAGTATGACAGGAGACACAGATACGCAGTATTTT
CDR3 protein: CASSSMTGDTDTQYF

clone size: .
D gene: .
V gene: TRBV5-5
J gene: TRBJ1-4
CDR3 DNA: TGTGCCAGCAGCCTACCAGGGACTGACTTCGAAAAACTGTTTTTT
CDR3 protein: CASSLPGTDFEKLFF

clone size: .
D gene: TRBD1
V gene: TRBV6-6
J gene: TRBJ1-6
CDR3 DNA: TGTGCCAGCAGTCTACCGGGACAGGGGGATTCACCCCTCCACTTT
CDR3 protein: CASSLPGQGDSPLHF

clone size: .
D gene: .
V gene: TRBV6-4
J gene: TRBJ2-6
CDR3 DNA: TGTGCCAGCAGTGACGGGAGGACCGGGGCCAACGTCCTGACTTTC
CDR3 protein: CASSDGRTGANVLTF

clone size: .
D gene: TRBD2
V gene: TRBV7-9
J gene: TRBJ2-1
CDR3 DNA: TGTGCCAGCAGCCCAGGGGGGGGACTAGCGGATTACAATGAGCAGTTCTTC
CDR3 protein: CASSPGGGLADYNEQFF

clone size: .
D gene: .
V gene: TRBV19
J gene: TRBJ1-5
CDR3 DNA: TGTGCCAGTAGTCCTCGCCCGACAGCTTATAGCAATCAGCCCCAGCATTTT
CDR3 protein: CASSPRPTAYSNQPQHF

clone size: .
D gene: .
V gene: TRBV5-1
J gene: TRBJ2-1
CDR3 DNA: TGCGCCAGCAGCTCACTAGTAGGTGAGCAGTTCTTC
CDR3 protein: CASSSLVGEQFF

clone size: .
D gene: TRBD1
V gene: TRBV11-3
J gene: TRBJ1-1
CDR3 DNA: TGTGCCAGCAGCGGCCCGGGACAGGGATTCACTGAAGCTTTCTTT
CDR3 protein: CASSGPGQGFTEAFF

clone size: .
D gene: .
V gene: TRBV19
J gene: TRBJ2-7
CDR3 DNA: TGTGCCAGTAGTATAGTAGAGTGGGACATCGAGCAGTACTTC
CDR3 protein: CASSIVEWDIEQYF

clone size: .
D gene: TRBD2
V gene: TRBV6-5
J gene: TRBJ2-2
CDR3 DNA: TGTGCCAGCAGGCGGGGGGCGAACACCGGGGAGCTGTTTTTT
CDR3 protein: CASRRGANTGELFF

clone size: .
D gene: .
V gene: TRBV30
J gene: TRBJ2-2
CDR3 DNA: TGTGCCTGGAGTCCGACTAATTTGGGAGCCGGGGAGCTGTTTTTT
CDR3 protein: CAWSPTNLGAGELFF

clone size: .
D gene: .
V gene: TRBV7-9
J gene: TRBJ1-1
CDR3 DNA: TGTGCCAGCAGCTCCGGACATAACACTGAAGCTTTCTTT
CDR3 protein: CASSSGHNTEAFF

clone size: .
D gene: TRBD2
V gene: TRBV11-2
J gene: TRBJ2-7
CDR3 DNA: TGTGCCAGCAGCTTAGGGCTAGCGGGGTCCTACGAGCAGTACTTC
CDR3 protein: CASSLGLAGSYEQYF

clone size: .
D gene: .
V gene: TRBV29-1
J gene: TRBJ2-6
CDR3 DNA: TGCAGCGTTGAGGGAGGCAGCCTTTCTGGGGCCAACGTCCTGACTTTC
CDR3 protein: CSVEGGSLSGANVLTF

clone size: few
D gene: TRBD1
V gene: TRBV6-5
J gene: TRBJ1-5
CDR3 DNA: TGTGCCAGCAGTCACCGGGACAGGAGCAATCAGCCCCAGCATTTT
CDR3 protein: CASSHRDRSNQPQHF

clone size: .
D gene: .
V gene: TRBV19
J gene: TRBJ1-1
CDR3 DNA: TGTGCCAGTAGTCTAGGCCAGATGAACACTGAAGCTTTCTTT
CDR3 protein: CASSLGQMNTEAFF

clone size: .
D gene: .
V gene: TRBV27
J gene: TRBJ2-1
CDR3 DNA: TGTGCCAGCAGTTTATTAAACAATGAGCAGTTCTTC
CDR3 protein: CASSLLNNEQFF

clone size: once
D gene: .
V gene: TRBV19
J gene: TRBJ1-1
CDR3 DNA: TGTGCCACATTACAGGCCGCTGAAGCTTTCTTT
CDR3 protein: CATLQAAEAFF

clone size: .
D gene: TRBD2
V gene: TRBV5-1
J gene: TRBJ2-3
CDR3 DNA: TGCGCCAGCAGCTCAGGGCGGGACTACGGCACAGATACGCAGTATTTT
CDR3 protein: CASSSGRDYGTDTQYF

clone size: once
D gene: .
V gene: TRBV6-4
J gene: TRBJ1-2
CDR3 DNA: TGTGCCAGCAGCAAGGGGATAAACTATGGCTACACCTTC
CDR3 protein: CASSKGINYGYTF

clone size: .
D gene: TRBD1
V gene: TRBV27
J gene: TRBJ1-5
CDR3 DNA: TGTGCCAGCTTTAGACAGGGACGTCAGCCCCAGCATTTT
CDR3 protein: CASFRQGRQPQHF

clone size: .
D gene: .
V gene: TRBV4-2
J gene: TRBJ2-7
CDR3 DNA: TGTGCCAGCAGGGAGAGTGGGGGCGTATCGGACGAGCAGTACTTC
CDR3 protein: CASRESGGVSDEQYF

clone size: .
D gene: .
V gene: TRBV5-1
J gene: TRBJ2-2
CDR3 DNA: TGCGCCAGCAGCTCTACAGGAGTCACCGGGGAGCTGTTTTTT
CDR3 protein: CASSSTGVTGELFF

clone size: .
D gene: .
V gene: TRBV30
J gene: TRBJ1-1
CDR3 DNA: TGTGCCTGGAGGAACTTTGTGGACACTGAAGCTTTCTTT
CDR3 protein: CAWRNFVDTEAFF

clone size: .
D gene: TRBD1
V gene: TRBV30
J gene: TRBJ1-6
CDR3 DNA: TGTGCCTGGAGTGTACCAGGGGGTCGTTCACCCCTCCACTTT
CDR3 protein: CAWSVPGGRSPLHF

clone size: .
D gene: .
V gene: TRBV4-1
J gene: TRBJ1-2
CDR3 DNA: TGCGCCAGCAGCCAAGGGGAGGGGTCGGAAGGCTACACCTTC
CDR3 protein: CASSQGEGSEGYTF

clone size: once
D gene: .
V gene: TRBV15
J gene: TRBJ1-1
CDR3 DNA: TGTGCCACCAGCAGGGAATGGAGGGGCCCCGGTAACACTGAAGCTTTCTTT
CDR3 protein: CATSREWRGPGNTEAFF

clone size: .
D gene: .
V gene: TRBV4-1
J gene: TRBJ1-6
CDR3 DNA: TGCGCCAGCAGCCAAGGGGGAGGCATTTATAATTCACCCCTCCACTTT
CDR3 protein: CASSQGGGIYNSPLHF

clone size: .
D gene: TRBD1
V gene: TRBV5-1
J gene: TRBJ1-1
CDR3 DNA: TGCGCCAGCAGCGGGACAGGTTTTAGTGAAGCTTTCTTT
CDR3 protein: CASSGTGFSEAFF

clone size: .
D gene: TRBD1
V gene: TRBV27
J gene: TRBJ2-6
CDR3 DNA: TGTGCCAGCAGGAGAGTACCGGGACAGGAGACTTCTGGGGCCAACGTCCTGACTTTC
CDR3 protein: CASRRVPGQETSGANVLTF

clone size: .
D gene: .
V gene: TRBV29-1
J gene: TRBJ2-7
CDR3 DNA: TGCAGCGCAATACAGACAGGACCGTACGAGCAGTACTTC
CDR3 protein: CSAIQTGPYEQYF

clone size: .
D gene: TRBD1
V gene: TRBV9
J gene: TRBJ1-2
CDR3 DNA: TGTGCCAGCAGCGCGGGACAGGGGAAGTCTAACTATGGCTACACCTTC
CDR3 protein: CASSAGQGKSNYGYTF

clone size: .
D gene: .
V gene: TRBV19
J gene: TRBJ1-5
CDR3 DNA: TGTGCCAGTTCCGACAGACCTAGCAATCAGCCCCAGCATTTT
CDR3 protein: CASSDRPSNQPQHF

clone size: .
D gene: .
V gene: TRBV6-5
J gene: TRBJ2-2
CDR3 DNA: TGTGCCACCTCAACCACATGGCGGCAGGAGCTGTTTTTT
CDR3 protein: CATSTTWRQELFF

clone size: .
D gene: .
V gene: TRBV9
J gene: TRBJ1-1
CDR3 DNA: TGTGCCAGCAGCGTAGGAGGGCGGTCGGCTGAAGCTTTCTTT
CDR3 protein: CASSVGGRSAEAFF

clone size: .
D gene: TRBD2
V gene: TRBV7-3
J gene: TRBJ2-1
CDR3 DNA: TGTGCCAGCAGCTTACGCCCCGGGACTAGCGAGTACAATGAGCAGTTCTTC
CDR3 protein: CASSLRPGTSEYNEQFF